These T cell receptor beta chains were read from a single sample in a study of T-cell memory formation after mild COVID-19. TCRdb used MiXCR to reprocess the 5' RACE reads, holding one entry per CDR3 protein. The table has fewer than 60,000 distinct CDR3 sequences, 12% seen once; the top ten hold more than 20%. The sequenced sample consisted of PBMCs or a T cell subset sorted from them (not recorded which). The receptors stem from a man younger than 30 who had mild COVID-19 (a few samples of this study predate the infection). Cell type and time point are not known. Each CDR3 is given without its conserved first and last residue.

J gene | V gene | CDR3 protein
TRBJ2-1 | TRBV3-1 | ASSRGEGYEQF
TRBJ2-1 | TRBV12-3/TRBV12-4 | ASAGQGASSYNEQF
TRBJ2-1 | TRBV20-1 | SARIGPHDNEQF
TRBJ1-2 | TRBV10-3 | AISESNRDGYT
TRBJ2-2 | TRBV5-1 | ASSGGHRGSGELF
TRBJ1-1 | TRBV7-2 | ASSRRTGGEEAF
TRBJ2-5 | TRBV7-2 | ASSLVDRGETQY
TRBJ1-4 | TRBV20-1 | SAGPDEKLF
TRBJ2-3 | TRBV5-1 | ASSLEGQYTDTQY
TRBJ1-6 | TRBV7-2 | ASSSQAGDSPLH
TRBJ2-5 | TRBV9 | ASSVAGGSVAETQY
TRBJ2-2 | TRBV6-5 | ASSYSNPRGGELF
TRBJ2-1 | TRBV9 | ASSVEEGPYNEQF
TRBJ1-4 | TRBV5-5 | ASSLTAGIYEKLF
TRBJ2-3 | TRBV7-3 | ASSLLGQGITDTQY
TRBJ1-1 | TRBV3-1 | ASSQGGGRAF
TRBJ2-6 | TRBV10-3 | AISEWGSGANVLT
TRBJ1-2 | TRBV27 | ASSLSLRTGGSGYT
TRBJ1-1 | TRBV6-6 | ASTSGQGNTEAF
TRBJ1-5 | TRBV6-2/TRBV6-3 | ASRDSLSTSQPQH
TRBJ2-6 | TRBV3-1 | ASSQDLGVLT
TRBJ2-3 | TRBV12-3/TRBV12-4 | ASSFSGTTDTQY
TRBJ1-2 | TRBV28 | ASSLRDRGMGYT
TRBJ1-1 | TRBV30 | AWRGTGTEAF
TRBJ1-1 | TRBV4-1 | ASSGGSMNTEAF
TRBJ1-6 | TRBV5-6 | ASSAPGGSPLH
TRBJ1-1 | TRBV6-5 | ASRLQGMSTEAF